This T cell receptor beta chain stems from a study of tissue T cells after allogeneic stem cell transplantation. General study points: This small cohort was clinically heterogeneous, and sampling depth was a limitation. Blood and spleen captured only part of the tissue TCR repertoire. Few T cell clones were shared across patients, but motif clusters showed tissue-specific shared signatures.

This sample's time point: mouse harvest day 14 after allogeneic transplant. Each mouse received 10^7 T-cell-depleted marrow cells plus 10^6 splenic CD5+ T cells by tail vein. Mice had MHC-mismatched B6 into BALB/c GVHD, sampled day 7 or 14. As concerns this clone: Its antigen is not identified. The gene symbols are mouse symbols. The CDR3 end lies 1 residue beyond the end of the read and is filled in from the germline J gene.

Germline CDR1 KGHPV, CDR2 FQNQEV (reference sequence). This CDR3 spans 13 amino acids. V gave up 4 bases and J gave up 5 bases, with 9 bases separating them. Clones were read by immunoSEQ multiplex PCR, and TCRdb kept only the in-frame ones, dropping some. The table includes 6,000 to 9,500 clones, 36% detected once. The TCR was taken from a female BALB/c mouse given C57BL/6 T cells with graft-versus-host disease after an allogeneic hematopoietic cell transplant. V usage is TRBV26 and J usage is TRBJ2-1; D possibly uses TRBD1 or TRBD2 (5 bases each). The sequencing input was skin. The sequenced part of the CDR3 DNA is TGTGCCAGCAGTCGGGGGTTGGATGCTGAGCAGTTC. As protein: CASSRGLDAEQF. The whole CDR3 protein is CASSRGLDAEQFF.